Listed below are T cell receptor beta chains from one sample, sequenced in a study of PD-1 blockade in mismatch repair-deficient tumors. Some clones are missing from TCRdb's copy, which holds only in-frame ones; the method was immunoSEQ multiplex PCR. The repertoire includes around 120,000 clones, more than 85% of them detected once, and less than 15% sits in the top ten. The sample consisted of peripheral blood, taken 44 weeks after starting pembrolizumab. The receptors come from an adult with mismatch repair-deficient cancer. Each CDR3 is given with its conserved first and last residue. D genes are given only for firm matches. Only part of the rows carry a size: once, few, many, or a class if the clone is expanded.

cdr3_nt: TGCGCCAGCAGCTTGACGCTTACTAGGACTAGCGGGAGGGTACCCACCGGGGAGCTGTTTTTT; cdr3_aa: CASSLTLTRTSGRVPTGELFF; v_call: TRBV5-1; d_call: TRBD2; j_call: TRBJ2-2; clone_size: -
cdr3_nt: TGTGCCAGCAGTGAAGTTAGGGAGTATGAGCAGTTCTTC; cdr3_aa: CASSEVREYEQFF; v_call: TRBV2; d_call: -; j_call: TRBJ2-1; clone_size: few
cdr3_nt: TGTGCCAGTAGTGACGGGACTAGCTTTAACAATGAGCAGTTCTTC; cdr3_aa: CASSDGTSFNNEQFF; v_call: TRBV19; d_call: TRBD2; j_call: TRBJ2-1; clone_size: -
cdr3_nt: TGCGCCAGCAGTGATGGCAGCGGGAGGAGAGCAGAGACCCAGTACTTC; cdr3_aa: CASSDGSGRRAETQYF; v_call: TRBV10-2; d_call: TRBD2; j_call: TRBJ2-5; clone_size: -
cdr3_nt: TGTGCCAGCACCCAGACTAGCGGGAGGGAAAACGAGCAGTACTTC; cdr3_aa: CASTQTSGRENEQYF; v_call: TRBV6-1; d_call: TRBD2; j_call: TRBJ2-7; clone_size: -
cdr3_nt: TGTGCCAGCAGCTCAGGACGGCTCATGAACACTGAAGCTTTCTTT; cdr3_aa: CASSSGRLMNTEAFF; v_call: TRBV7-2; d_call: -; j_call: TRBJ1-1; clone_size: -
cdr3_nt: TGCGCCAGCAGCTTAGAGATCGGGATTAATGAGCAGTTCTTC; cdr3_aa: CASSLEIGINEQFF; v_call: TRBV4-1; d_call: -; j_call: TRBJ2-1; clone_size: once
cdr3_nt: TGTGCCAGCAGTGACAGTGGCGGGGGCTCCACAGATACGCAGTATTTT; cdr3_aa: CASSDSGGGSTDTQYF; v_call: TRBV6-4; d_call: -; j_call: TRBJ2-3; clone_size: few
cdr3_nt: TGTGCCAGCTCACCATCCGGGACAGGGACAAGCGCGGGAGACTCCTACGAGCAGTACTTC; cdr3_aa: CASSPSGTGTSAGDSYEQYF; v_call: TRBV18; d_call: TRBD1; j_call: TRBJ2-7; clone_size: -
cdr3_nt: TGCAGCGTTTTATGGCTGAGGTCCTACAATGAGCAGTTCTTC; cdr3_aa: CSVLWLRSYNEQFF; v_call: TRBV29-1; d_call: -; j_call: TRBJ2-1; clone_size: once
cdr3_nt: TGCGCCAGCAGCAGAGGAGCGGGGCTCGCGGCTAATGAAAAACTGTTTTTT; cdr3_aa: CASSRGAGLAANEKLFF; v_call: TRBV4-3; d_call: -; j_call: TRBJ1-4; clone_size: -
cdr3_nt: TGCAGCCTAAGGAGGGGCAGGGCGCAGTACTTC; cdr3_aa: CSLRRGRAQYF; v_call: TRBV20-1; d_call: -; j_call: TRBJ2-7; clone_size: -
cdr3_nt: TGTGCCAGCAGATCAGGGGGGCACACCGGGGAGCTGTTTTTT; cdr3_aa: CASRSGGHTGELFF; v_call: TRBV6-5; d_call: -; j_call: TRBJ2-2; clone_size: -
cdr3_nt: TGTGCCAGCAGCCCCAGCGGGTCTAGCACAGATACGCAGTATTTT; cdr3_aa: CASSPSGSSTDTQYF; v_call: TRBV7-3; d_call: -; j_call: TRBJ2-3; clone_size: -
cdr3_nt: TGCAGCGTCGGGGGGACGGGCAATGAGCAGTTCTTC; cdr3_aa: CSVGGTGNEQFF; v_call: TRBV29-1; d_call: TRBD2; j_call: TRBJ2-1; clone_size: -
cdr3_nt: TGTGCCAGCAGCTTGGAAGGGGCCCCCCCCCAGACCGGGGAGCTGTTTTTT; cdr3_aa: CASSLEGAPPQTGELFF; v_call: TRBV5-6; d_call: -; j_call: TRBJ2-2; clone_size: -
cdr3_nt: TGCGCCAGCAGCTTGACTCTACAGGCCCTGAACACTGAAGCTTTCTTT; cdr3_aa: CASSLTLQALNTEAFF; v_call: TRBV5-1; d_call: -; j_call: TRBJ1-1; clone_size: -
cdr3_nt: TGTGCCAGCTCACCGGCGGAGGGGACCTACAATGAGCAGTTCTTC; cdr3_aa: CASSPAEGTYNEQFF; v_call: TRBV18; d_call: -; j_call: TRBJ2-1; clone_size: -
cdr3_nt: TGCAGCGTTGAAGATCTGGGCGGCAGGGGTGAAGAGACCCAGTACTTC; cdr3_aa: CSVEDLGGRGEETQYF; v_call: TRBV29-1; d_call: -; j_call: TRBJ2-5; clone_size: -
cdr3_nt: TGTGCCAGCAGTTACAACAAAAACATTCAGTACTTC; cdr3_aa: CASSYNKNIQYF; v_call: TRBV6-6; d_call: -; j_call: TRBJ2-4; clone_size: once
cdr3_nt: TGCGCCAGCAGCCAAGAGGGGGAGGGGGAGACCCAGTACTTC; cdr3_aa: CASSQEGEGETQYF; v_call: TRBV4-1; d_call: TRBD2; j_call: TRBJ2-5; clone_size: -
cdr3_nt: TGCGCCAGCAGCCTAAGACAGGGTCCCAATCAGCCCCAGCATTTT; cdr3_aa: CASSLRQGPNQPQHF; v_call: TRBV4-1; d_call: TRBD1; j_call: TRBJ1-5; clone_size: -
cdr3_nt: TGTGCCAGCTCCGGGGAGGGTGGTGAAGCTTTCTTT; cdr3_aa: CASSGEGGEAFF; v_call: TRBV5-6; d_call: -; j_call: TRBJ1-1; clone_size: few
cdr3_nt: TGTGCCAGCGGGACTAGCGGGAGCGGTACGCAGTATTTT; cdr3_aa: CASGTSGSGTQYF; v_call: TRBV27; d_call: TRBD2; j_call: TRBJ2-3; clone_size: few
cdr3_nt: TGTGCCAGCAGCTTGGTCGGTAGCTACGAGCAGTACTTC; cdr3_aa: CASSLVGSYEQYF; v_call: TRBV5-5; d_call: -; j_call: TRBJ2-7; clone_size: -
cdr3_nt: TGTGCCAGCAGTTACAGAGAAGGCACAGATACGCAGTATTTT; cdr3_aa: CASSYREGTDTQYF; v_call: TRBV27; d_call: -; j_call: TRBJ2-3; clone_size: -
cdr3_nt: TGCGCCAGCAGCCGACAGGGAAGCACAGATACGCAGTATTTT; cdr3_aa: CASSRQGSTDTQYF; v_call: TRBV4-1; d_call: TRBD1; j_call: TRBJ2-3; clone_size: few
cdr3_nt: TGTGCCAGCAGTGCCCGAGAGGCGGGAATTTACAATGAGCAGTTCTTC; cdr3_aa: CASSAREAGIYNEQFF; v_call: TRBV6-1; d_call: -; j_call: TRBJ2-1; clone_size: -
cdr3_nt: TGCGCCAGCAGCTTCCGGGGCCTCATGAACACTGAAGCTTTCTTT; cdr3_aa: CASSFRGLMNTEAFF; v_call: TRBV5-1; d_call: -; j_call: TRBJ1-1; clone_size: -
cdr3_nt: TGTGCCAGCAGCTTAGGGGGAGGGGACAGGGAATCCGAGCAGTACTTC; cdr3_aa: CASSLGGGDRESEQYF; v_call: TRBV7-6; d_call: TRBD1; j_call: TRBJ2-7; clone_size: -
cdr3_nt: TGTGCCAGCAGTTTATCTATGTGGTATCGGGACACTGAAGCTTTCTTT; cdr3_aa: CASSLSMWYRDTEAFF; v_call: TRBV28; d_call: -; j_call: TRBJ1-1; clone_size: -
cdr3_nt: TGTGCCAGCAGTCCGACAATAGGACAGGGGAACCCCTACGAGCAGTACTTC; cdr3_aa: CASSPTIGQGNPYEQYF; v_call: TRBV27; d_call: TRBD1; j_call: TRBJ2-7; clone_size: -
cdr3_nt: TGTGCCAGCAGACCGACGGGGGTGGATGGCTACACCTTC; cdr3_aa: CASRPTGVDGYTF; v_call: TRBV6-1; d_call: -; j_call: TRBJ1-2; clone_size: -
cdr3_nt: TGTGCCAGCAGTTACTCGAGACGGACGAGCTCCTACGAGCAGTACTTC; cdr3_aa: CASSYSRRTSSYEQYF; v_call: TRBV6-5; d_call: -; j_call: TRBJ2-7; clone_size: -
cdr3_nt: TGTGCTAGTGGCCTGGACCCCAGCGGGGGGAGCTCCTACAATGAGCAGTTCTTC; cdr3_aa: CASGLDPSGGSSYNEQFF; v_call: TRBV12-5; d_call: TRBD2; j_call: TRBJ2-1; clone_size: -
cdr3_nt: TGCGCCAGCAGCGAGCAGCCGAACACCGGGGAGCTGTTTTTT; cdr3_aa: CASSEQPNTGELFF; v_call: TRBV5-1; d_call: -; j_call: TRBJ2-2; clone_size: -
cdr3_nt: TGCAGCGTACCTGGACGGAGCTCCTACGAGCAGTACTTC; cdr3_aa: CSVPGRSSYEQYF; v_call: TRBV29-1; d_call: -; j_call: TRBJ2-7; clone_size: -
cdr3_nt: TGTGCCAGCAGCGCGGCCGGGACAGGGTTTCACGAGCAGTACTTC; cdr3_aa: CASSAAGTGFHEQYF; v_call: TRBV5-6; d_call: TRBD1; j_call: TRBJ2-7; clone_size: -
cdr3_nt: TGTGCCAGCAGTGAATTGCGAGGACAGTATGGCTACACCTTC; cdr3_aa: CASSELRGQYGYTF; v_call: TRBV6-1; d_call: -; j_call: TRBJ1-2; clone_size: -
cdr3_nt: TGTGCCAGCAGCAAATCAAAAGGGCGACAGGGGTATCTCTACGAGCAGTACTTC; cdr3_aa: CASSKSKGRQGYLYEQYF; v_call: TRBV21-1; d_call: -; j_call: TRBJ2-7; clone_size: -
cdr3_nt: TGCGCCAGCACCCGGGATAGCGGGAGCGATGAGCAGTTCTTC; cdr3_aa: CASTRDSGSDEQFF; v_call: TRBV5-1; d_call: TRBD2; j_call: TRBJ2-1; clone_size: -
cdr3_nt: TGTGCCAGCAGCCAAGCAGGGAACGAGCAGTACTTC; cdr3_aa: CASSQAGNEQYF; v_call: TRBV4-2; d_call: -; j_call: TRBJ2-7; clone_size: few